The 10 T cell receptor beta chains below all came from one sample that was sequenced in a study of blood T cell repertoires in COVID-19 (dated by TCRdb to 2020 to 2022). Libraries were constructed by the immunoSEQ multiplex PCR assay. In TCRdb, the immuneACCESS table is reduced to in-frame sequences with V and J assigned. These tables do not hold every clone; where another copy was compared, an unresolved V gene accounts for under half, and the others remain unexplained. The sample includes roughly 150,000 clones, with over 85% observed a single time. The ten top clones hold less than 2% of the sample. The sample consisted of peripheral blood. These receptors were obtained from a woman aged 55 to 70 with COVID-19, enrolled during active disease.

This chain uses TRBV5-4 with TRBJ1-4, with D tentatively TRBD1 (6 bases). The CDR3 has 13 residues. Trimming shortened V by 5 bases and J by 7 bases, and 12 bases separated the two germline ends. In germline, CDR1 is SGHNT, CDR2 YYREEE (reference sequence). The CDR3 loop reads CASSFWGREKLFF. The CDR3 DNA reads TGTGCCAGCAGTTTCTGGGGGCGTGAAAAACTGTTTTTT.

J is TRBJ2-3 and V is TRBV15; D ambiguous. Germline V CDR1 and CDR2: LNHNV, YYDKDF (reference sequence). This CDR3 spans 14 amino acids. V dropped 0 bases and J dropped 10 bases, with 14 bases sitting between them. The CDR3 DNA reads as TGTGCCACCAGCAGAGATACCGACTCCTATCCGCAGTATTTT. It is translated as CATSRDTDSYPQYF.

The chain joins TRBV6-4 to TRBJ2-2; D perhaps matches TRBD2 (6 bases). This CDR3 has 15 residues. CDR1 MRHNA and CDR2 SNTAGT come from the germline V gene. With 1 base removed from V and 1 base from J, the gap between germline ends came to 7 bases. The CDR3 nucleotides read TGTGCCAGCAGTGACTACGGGGGGAACACCGGGGAGCTGTTTTTT. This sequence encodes CASSDYGGNTGELFF.

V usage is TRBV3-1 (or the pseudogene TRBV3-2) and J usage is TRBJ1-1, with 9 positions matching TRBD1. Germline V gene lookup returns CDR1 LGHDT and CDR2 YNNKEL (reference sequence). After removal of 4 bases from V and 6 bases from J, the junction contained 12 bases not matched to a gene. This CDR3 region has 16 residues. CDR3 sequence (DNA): TGTGCCAGCAGCCCGCTGGGGGACAGGGCGTATGCTGAAGCTTTCTTT. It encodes CASSPLGDRAYAEAFF.

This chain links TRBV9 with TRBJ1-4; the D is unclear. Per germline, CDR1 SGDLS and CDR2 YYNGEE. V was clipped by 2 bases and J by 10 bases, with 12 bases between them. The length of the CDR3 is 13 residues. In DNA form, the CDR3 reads TGTGCCAGCAGCGTCGGAGGTACCGGAAAACTGTTTTTT. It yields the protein CASSVGGTGKLFF.

The CDR3 nucleotides read TGCAGCGTCGCCACCGGGACAGGGGGCGGCTACACCTTC. It yields the protein CSVATGTGGGYTF. The J gene is TRBJ1-2, the V gene TRBV29-1; 12 bases are a match to TRBD1. J was trimmed by 8 bases and V by 6 bases; bases with no gene match: 7. CDR3 size: 13 residues. Per the germline V gene, CDR1 is SQVTM and CDR2 is ANQGSEA.

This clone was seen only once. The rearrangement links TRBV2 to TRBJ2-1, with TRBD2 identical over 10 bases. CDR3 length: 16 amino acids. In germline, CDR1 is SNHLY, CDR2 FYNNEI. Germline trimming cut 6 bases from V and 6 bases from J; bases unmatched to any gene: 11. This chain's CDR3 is CASSGPLAGAPNEQFF. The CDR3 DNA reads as TGTGCCAGCAGCGGTCCCCTAGCGGGGGCTCCCAATGAGCAGTTCTTC.

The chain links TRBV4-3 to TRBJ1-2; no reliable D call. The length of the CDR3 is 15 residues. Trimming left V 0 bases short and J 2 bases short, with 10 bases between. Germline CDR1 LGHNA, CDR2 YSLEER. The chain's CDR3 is CASSQDKWANYGYTF. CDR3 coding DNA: TGCGCCAGCAGCCAAGATAAGTGGGCCAACTATGGCTACACCTTC.

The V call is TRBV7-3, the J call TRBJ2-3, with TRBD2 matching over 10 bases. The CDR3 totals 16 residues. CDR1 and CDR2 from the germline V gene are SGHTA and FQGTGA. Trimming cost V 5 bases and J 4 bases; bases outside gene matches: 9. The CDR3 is CASSPHSGGAPDTQYF. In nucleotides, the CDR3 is TGTGCCAGCAGCCCGCACAGCGGGGGGGCCCCAGATACGCAGTATTTT.

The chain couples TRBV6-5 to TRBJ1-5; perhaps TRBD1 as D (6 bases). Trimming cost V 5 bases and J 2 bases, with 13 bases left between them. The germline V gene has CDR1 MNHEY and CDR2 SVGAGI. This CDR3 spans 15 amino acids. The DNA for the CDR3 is TGTGCCAGCAGTCCACAGGGTACGGGCAATCAGCCCCAGCATTTT. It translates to CASSPQGTGNQPQHF.